This T cell receptor beta chain was profiled in a study of blood T cell repertoires in COVID-19. Under the authors' procedure: By means of reference gene primer amplification, nucleated cell counts were estimated. Produced via immunoSEQ multiplex PCR; TCRdb's table is partial and in-frame only. The DNA was the basis for D and trimming; V, J and clone size are from that table. The table includes under 300,000 clones, roughly 80% detected once. The germline gives CDR1 SNHLY, CDR2 FYNNEI. This CDR3 is 14 amino acids long. V dropped 5 bases and J dropped 8; count of bases not matched to a gene: 9. The gene calls are TRBV2 and TRBJ1-2; 9 bases map to TRBD1. Sequenced sample: peripheral blood. The receptor was isolated from a woman aged 55-69 years with active or convalescent COVID-19. The CDR3 nucleotides are TGTGCCAGCAGTTATAAAGACAGGGGGGAAGGCTACACCTTC. Its translation is CASSYKDRGEGYTF.